These T cell receptor beta chains were read from a single sample in a study of blood T cell repertoires in COVID-19. Data came from immunoSEQ multiplex PCR; TCRdb stores just in-frame clones and leaves some out. Here the sample spans around 150,000 clones, roughly 88% being singletons. Source material: peripheral blood. The receptors come from a woman aged 45-65 years in a cohort sampled during active or convalescent COVID-19. Each CDR3 is given with its conserved first and last residue. The order of the fields is V gene, D gene, clone size, J gene, CDR3 protein, CDR3 DNA. The D gene is left open where the match is weak. Where a row states a size, it is once, few, many or the class of an expanded clone; other rows omit it.

V gene: TRBV10-3; D gene: .; clone size: .; J gene: TRBJ2-3; CDR3 protein: CAISGSGKHDTQYF; CDR3 DNA: TGTGCCATCAGTGGCAGCGGTAAGCATGATACGCAGTATTTT
V gene: TRBV14; D gene: TRBD2; clone size: .; J gene: TRBJ2-5; CDR3 protein: CASSQDGASGGAGETQYF; CDR3 DNA: TGTGCCAGCAGCCAAGATGGGGCTAGCGGGGGGGCCGGAGAGACCCAGTACTTC
V gene: TRBV6-5; D gene: TRBD2; clone size: .; J gene: TRBJ2-5; CDR3 protein: CASRTGTTLTKTQYF; CDR3 DNA: TGTGCCAGCAGAACCGGGACTACCCTCACGAAGACCCAGTACTTC
V gene: TRBV18; D gene: .; clone size: .; J gene: TRBJ1-4; CDR3 protein: CASSPAGIEKLFF; CDR3 DNA: TGTGCCAGCTCACCTGCAGGGATTGAAAAACTGTTTTTT
V gene: TRBV10-2; D gene: TRBD1; clone size: .; J gene: TRBJ1-2; CDR3 protein: CASSPSRQGYGYTF; CDR3 DNA: TGCGCCAGCAGTCCGTCGAGACAGGGATATGGCTACACCTTC
V gene: TRBV10-3; D gene: TRBD1; clone size: .; J gene: TRBJ1-5; CDR3 protein: CAISAGQFNQPQHF; CDR3 DNA: TGTGCCATCAGTGCGGGACAGTTTAATCAGCCCCAGCATTTT
V gene: TRBV3-1/TRBV3-2; D gene: TRBD2; clone size: .; J gene: TRBJ2-2; CDR3 protein: CASSPNSGGAVGELFF; CDR3 DNA: TGTGCCAGCAGCCCCAATAGCGGGGGGGCCGTCGGGGAGCTGTTTTTT
V gene: TRBV30; D gene: .; clone size: .; J gene: TRBJ1-1; CDR3 protein: CAWSLQVNTEAFF; CDR3 DNA: TGTGCCTGGAGTCTACAGGTGAACACTGAAGCTTTCTTT
V gene: TRBV4-3; D gene: TRBD2; clone size: .; J gene: TRBJ2-2; CDR3 protein: CASSQEGGGADTGELFF; CDR3 DNA: TGCGCCAGCAGCCAAGAGGGCGGGGGGGCCGACACCGGGGAGCTGTTTTTT
V gene: TRBV12-2; D gene: .; clone size: .; J gene: TRBJ2-3; CDR3 protein: CASRPRVCTDTQYF; CDR3 DNA: TGTGCAAGTCGCCCCCGAGTATGCACAGATACGCAGTATTTT
V gene: TRBV4-1; D gene: .; clone size: many; J gene: TRBJ2-2; CDR3 protein: CASSQATGTTNTGELFF; CDR3 DNA: TGCGCCAGCAGCCAAGCGACCGGGACAACGAACACCGGGGAGCTGTTTTTT
V gene: TRBV12-3/TRBV12-4; D gene: .; clone size: .; J gene: TRBJ2-5; CDR3 protein: CASSLGHQETQYF; CDR3 DNA: TGTGCCAGCAGTTTGGGGCATCAAGAGACCCAGTACTTC
V gene: TRBV4-3; D gene: TRBD1; clone size: .; J gene: TRBJ1-2; CDR3 protein: CASSHDRESRDGYTF; CDR3 DNA: TGCGCCAGCAGCCATGACAGGGAATCGAGGGATGGCTACACCTTC
V gene: TRBV7-3; D gene: .; clone size: .; J gene: TRBJ2-5; CDR3 protein: CASSLGGFQETQYF; CDR3 DNA: TGTGCCAGCAGCCTAGGGGGATTCCAAGAGACCCAGTACTTC
V gene: TRBV7-6; D gene: TRBD1; clone size: .; J gene: TRBJ2-7; CDR3 protein: CASSLEDRGGSYEQYF; CDR3 DNA: TGTGCCAGCAGCTTAGAGGACAGGGGGGGGTCCTACGAGCAGTACTTC
V gene: TRBV15; D gene: .; clone size: .; J gene: TRBJ2-7; CDR3 protein: CATSRDFRLVSYEQYF; CDR3 DNA: TGTGCCACCAGCAGAGATTTCAGACTAGTTTCCTACGAGCAGTACTTC
V gene: TRBV11-2; D gene: .; clone size: .; J gene: TRBJ1-1; CDR3 protein: CASAWGRGGLNTEAFF; CDR3 DNA: TGTGCCAGCGCCTGGGGGAGGGGTGGCTTGAACACTGAAGCTTTCTTT